Each of the 21 T cell receptor beta chains below was sequenced from the same sample in a study of identical twins. TCRdb recomputed calls from the 5' RACE reads with MiXCR, one row per CDR3 protein. The sample lists about 890,000 distinct CDR3 sequences, roughly 12% occurring once. These same records also appear under a second study, on yellow fever vaccine responses in identical twins.

Material: PBMCs. The receptor source for this set is a woman aged 18 to 35 in good health.

This clonotype was picked up many times. The rearrangement uses TRBV20-1 and TRBJ2-5, with 8 bases identical to TRBD2. Losses at the gene ends were 2 bases for V and 5 bases for J; bases not matched to a gene: 4. The CDR3 has 13 amino acids. Per germline, CDR1 DFQATT and CDR2 SNEGSKA (reference sequence). The CDR3 coding sequence is TGCAGTGCTAGAAAAGCGGGAGTGGAGACCCAGTACTTC. This gives the protein CSARKAGVETQYF.

There are many counts of this clonotype. The rearrangement links TRBV20-1 to TRBJ2-3; the D gene is possibly TRBD2 (6 bases). Germline-derived CDR1 and CDR2 are DFQATT and SNEGSKA (reference sequence). The CDR3 spans 17 residues. The V gene lost 3 bases and the J gene lost 0 bases, with 19 bases spanning the gap. DNA for the CDR3: TGCAGTGCTAGGGCACCGGGACTGTCTTCTAGCACAGATACGCAGTATTTT. Protein product: CSARAPGLSSSTDTQYF.

This clonotype was seen a few times. The rearrangement joins TRBV6-5 to TRBJ1-1; no firm D call. The CDR3 is 16 residues long. CDR1 and CDR2 from the germline V gene are MNHEY and SVGAGI. V lost 0 bases, J lost 5 bases, and 16 bases lay in between. The CDR3 DNA is TGTGCCAGCAGTTACTCGAAGCAGACTACCGGAACTGAAGCTTTCTTT. Amino acids: CASSYSKQTTGTEAFF.

This clonotype has at least ten counts. The gene calls are TRBV29-1 and TRBJ2-1; 11 nucleotides agree with TRBD2. Germline V CDR1 and CDR2: SQVTM, ANQGSEA. The CDR3 is 14 residues long. With 7 bases clipped from V and 4 bases from J, the junction kept 6 bases outside the gene matches. The CDR3 protein is CSGVAGGPYNEQFF. In DNA, the CDR3 is TGCAGCGGGGTAGCGGGAGGGCCGTACAATGAGCAGTTCTTC.

In this sample, this clonotype turned up many times. The rearrangement joins TRBV5-1 to TRBJ2-3; TRBD2 agrees at 10 bases. The CDR3 is 15 amino acids. V trimming: 2 bases; J trimming: 1 base; junction bases outside the gene matches: 1. The germline V gene encodes CDR1 SGHRS and CDR2 YFSETQ. The CDR3 DNA reads TGCGCCAGCAGCTTCCTAGCGGGGGGCACAGATACGCAGTATTTT. Protein: CASSFLAGGTDTQYF.

This clonotype was detected ten times or more. J is TRBJ2-1 and V is TRBV4-1; D may match TRBD1 or TRBD2 (5 bases each). Trimming cost V 6 bases and J 8 bases, with 20 bases left between them. This CDR3 has 15 residues. Per the germline V gene, CDR1 is MGHRA and CDR2 is YSYEKL. CDR3 sequence: CASRVQEDIGYEQFF. CDR3 DNA: TGCGCCAGCAGGGTACAGGAGGACATAGGATATGAGCAGTTCTTC.

Many counts were recorded for this clonotype. J is TRBJ1-1 and V is TRBV12-3 or TRBV12-4; D is possibly TRBD1 (6 bases). CDR3 length: 15 amino acids. Trimming left V 2 bases short and J 6 bases short, with 16 bases between. The CDR3 bases are TGTGCCAGCAGTTTATACAGGGTCGTCAGCGCTGAAGCTTTCTTT. Its translation: CASSLYRVVSAEAFF.

The chain joins TRBV19 to TRBJ2-3, with a weak D call TRBD1 (5 bases). CDR1 LNHDA and CDR2 SQIVND come from the germline V gene (reference sequence). The CDR3 sequence is 16 residues long. Deletions cut 6 bases from V and 5 bases from J, with 21 bases between. This chain's CDR3 is CASSSLNGAHRDTQYF. The CDR3 DNA reads TGTGCCAGTAGCTCCCTCAATGGGGCGCATAGAGATACGCAGTATTTT.

This clonotype has only a few counts. The gene calls are TRBV28 and TRBJ1-1; D perhaps matches TRBD1 (5 bases). V lost 5 bases and J lost 1, with 11 bases in between. CDR1 is MDHEN, CDR2 SYDVKM, per germline. CDR3 length: 14 residues. In DNA, the CDR3 is TGTGCCAGCAGTATTACCGGGACGAACACTGAAGCTTTCTTT. Translated: CASSITGTNTEAFF.

The table lists this clonotype with many counts. V gene TRBV3-1 combines with J gene TRBJ2-2; perhaps TRBD2 as D (5 bases). The CDR3 spans 14 residues. V dropped 8 bases and J dropped 6 bases, with 16 bases sitting between them. Germline values: CDR1 LGHDT, CDR2 YNNKEL (reference sequence). The CDR3: CASCRVRGSGELFF. Written as DNA, the CDR3 is TGTGCCAGCTGCCGGGTACGAGGGTCCGGGGAGCTGTTTTTT.

This chain links TRBV3-1 with TRBJ1-1; D gene uncertain. The CDR3 is 17 residues long. Germline-derived CDR1 and CDR2 are LGHDT and YNNKEL (reference sequence). V gave up 4 bases and J gave up 0 bases, with 18 bases separating them. The CDR3 DNA follows: TGTGCCAGCAGCCGACGGATCCAGCCCCATATGAACACTGAAGCTTTCTTT. This codes for CASSRRIQPHMNTEAFF.

V and J are TRBV7-6 and TRBJ2-1; 9 bases match TRBD1. Trimming cost V 5 bases and J 1 base; bases outside gene matches: 6. The CDR3 totals 16 residues. Germline assignment: CDR1 SGHVS and CDR2 FNYEAQ. The CDR3 loop is CASSKGQGRSYNEQFF. CDR3 DNA sequence: TGTGCCAGCAGCAAAGGACAGGGGCGTTCCTACAATGAGCAGTTCTTC.

The rearrangement links TRBV19 to TRBJ2-3, with D tentatively TRBD2 (6 bases). V lost 6 bases to trimming and J lost 2 bases, with 15 bases between them. CDR3 length: 15 residues. The germline gives CDR1 LNHDA, CDR2 SQIVND (reference sequence). The CDR3, as DNA: TGTGCCAGTAGCACGACTAGTTCGGACACAGATACGCAGTATTTT. It codes for CASSTTSSDTDTQYF. Together with reference TRBV19 and TRBJ2-3, the CDR3 gives the full variable domain: DGGITQSPKYLFRKEGQNVTLSCEQNLNHDAMYWYRQDPGQGLRLIYYSQIVNDFQKGDIAEGYSVSREKKESFPLTVTSAQKNPTAFYLCASSTTSSDTDTQYFGPGTRLTVL.

Regarding this clonotype: Without the conserved terminal phenylalanine or tryptophan, this CDR3 likely stems from a read error. V is TRBV18 and J is TRBJ1-2; 7 bases align to TRBD1. Germline CDR1 is KGHSH and CDR2 is LQKENI. The CDR3 is made up of 14 amino acids. With V trimmed by 6 bases and J by 3 bases, 7 bases remained unmatched. The CDR3: CASSLGGEDYGYTY. In nucleotides, the CDR3 is TGTGCCAGCTCTCTAGGGGGCGAGGACTATGGCTACACCTAC.

This clonotype showed up many times. This chain links TRBV29-1 with TRBJ2-1, with D unclear. This CDR3 comprises 11 residues. Germline V gene sequence: CDR1 SQVTM, CDR2 ANQGSEA. Trimming took off 7 bases at V and 1 base at J, with 5 bases between the two ends. The CDR3 DNA is TGCAGCGCACGGTCCTACAATGAGCAGTTCTTC. It yields the protein CSARSYNEQFF.

The chain uses TRBV11-2 and TRBJ1-6; 8 bases align to TRBD1. V lost 0 bases to trimming and J lost 7 bases; unmatched junction nucleotides: 8. Germline V gene lookup returns CDR1 SGHAT and CDR2 FQNNGV. The CDR3 extends over 17 amino acids. The DNA for the CDR3 is TGTGCCAGCAGCTTAGATATTGGGGGACAGGTAAATTCACCCCTCCACTTT. Translating it yields CASSLDIGGQVNSPLHF.

This clonotype was seen a few times. The CDR3 protein is CASSLYRGIIIYEQFF. The CDR3 coding sequence is TGTGCCAGCAGTTTATACAGGGGGATAATCATTTATGAGCAGTTCTTC. The chain recombines TRBV28 with TRBJ2-1, with 8 bases lining up with TRBD1. Germline V gives CDR1 MDHEN, CDR2 SYDVKM. Trimming took 1 base from V and 8 from J; bases not matched to a gene: 10. This CDR3 comprises 16 residues.

This clonotype was seen more than once but under ten times. V and J are TRBV11-2 and TRBJ2-1, with a tentative D call TRBD2 (6 bases). Germline-derived CDR1 and CDR2 are SGHAT and FQNNGV. Trimming removed 3 bases from V and 8 bases from J, with 14 bases in between. The CDR3 is 14 amino acids. CDR3 region: CASSFAGSLYEQFF. CDR3 in DNA: TGTGCCAGCAGCTTCGCCGGGAGTTTGTATGAGCAGTTCTTC.

The chain uses TRBV12-3 or TRBV12-4 and TRBJ1-4; D not certain. The CDR3 covers 13 residues. V lost 9 bases and J 8 bases, leaving 16 bases between the germline ends. CDR3 nucleotides: TGTGCCAGTCAATCGTTCCCGAGGGAAAAACTGTTTTTT. This translates into CASQSFPREKLFF.

This clonotype has only a few counts. The J gene is TRBJ2-5, the V gene TRBV7-8; D tentatively reads TRBD1 or TRBD2 (5 bases each). Trimming took off 5 bases at V and 5 bases at J, with 15 bases between the two ends. This CDR3 region has 14 residues. Germline assignment: CDR1 SGHVS and CDR2 FQNEAQ. The CDR3 DNA reads as TGTGCCAGCAGCACCCGGGACCCCGTGGAGACCCAGTACTTC. Its translation is CASSTRDPVETQYF.

This chain joins TRBV10-1 and TRBJ2-3; the D is unclear. With 3 bases removed from V and 7 bases from J, the gap between germline ends came to 8 bases. CDR3 size: 12 residues. Germline CDR1 and CDR2: WNHNN and SYGVQD (reference sequence). CDR3 residues: CASSDLVNTQYF. CDR3 sequence (DNA): TGCGCCAGCAGTGACTTGGTAAATACGCAGTATTTT.